The text below deals with one TCR beta chain. The CDR3 extends over 15 amino acids. With 4 bases removed from V and 6 bases from J, the gap between germline ends came to 19 bases. CDR1 and CDR2 from the germline V gene are SGHDT and YYEEEE. In the original workflow: Estimation of nucleated cell counts was performed using reference gene primer amplification. Only in-frame clones appear in the TCRdb table, and some are missing; sequencing was by immunoSEQ multiplex PCR. The V and J calls and clone size come from that table; D and trimming were worked out from the DNA. The sample has about 150,000 clones, 75% to 90% seen once; the top ten hold more than 40%. The sample belongs to a study of blood T cell repertoires in COVID-19. For the study at large: There were acute and convalescent COVID-19 samples, and they came from the United States, Italy and Spain. Nucleic acid was either cDNA or gDNA, and it came from T cells, B-cell-depleted T cells, or PBMCs.

The chain employs TRBV5-6 and TRBJ1-1, with D possibly TRBD1 on 5 matching bases. Material: peripheral blood. This clonotype originated in a human donor in a cohort sampled during active COVID-19. The CDR3 loop reads CASSPTGHIGSEAFF. DNA for the CDR3: TGTGCCAGCAGCCCAACCGGACACATAGGATCTGAAGCTTTCTTT. Full variable domain (outside the CDR3, taken from reference TRBV5-6 and TRBJ1-1): DAGVTQSPTHLIKTRGQQVTLRCSPKSGHDTVSWYQQALGQGPQFIFQYYEEEERQRGNFPDRFSGHQFPNYSSELNVNALLLGDSALYLCASSPTGHIGSEAFFGQGTRLTVV.